This is a list of T cell receptor beta chains from one sample in a study of PD-1 blockade in classical Hodgkin lymphoma. The data were produced by immunoSEQ multiplex PCR, yet TCRdb's version contains in-frame clones alone and is incomplete. Among roughly 100,000 clones listed, 89% were seen once. The specimen comprised peripheral blood mononuclear cells (PBMCs), sampled before the fourth cycle of nivolumab. Receptors were obtained from a human donor with classical Hodgkin lymphoma. CDR3s include the opening cysteine and the closing phenylalanine or tryptophan. A D gene is named only where the DNA matches it firmly. Only some rows state a clone size, as once, few, many or a class for expanded clones.

v_call	clone_size	j_call	d_call	cdr3_aa	cdr3_nt
TRBV28	-	TRBJ2-7	-	CASSPRQGGYEQYF	TGTGCCAGCAGTCCCCGGCAGGGGGGCTACGAGCAGTACTTC
TRBV4-1	-	TRBJ2-7	-	CASSLQGNSYEQYF	TGCGCCAGCAGCCTCCAGGGGAACTCCTACGAGCAGTACTTC
TRBV5-5	-	TRBJ1-2	-	CASSRRTDHTYGYTF	TGTGCCAGCAGCCGACGGACAGATCACACCTATGGCTACACCTTC
TRBV27	-	TRBJ2-3	TRBD1	CASSFYRGPDTQYF	TGTGCCAGCAGTTTCTACAGGGGGCCAGATACGCAGTATTTT
TRBV4-1	-	TRBJ2-7	-	CASSQRFGSYEQYF	TGCGCCAGCAGCCAAAGATTCGGGTCCTACGAGCAGTACTTC
TRBV5-6	-	TRBJ2-7	-	CASSLVEGYEQYF	TGTGCCAGCAGCTTGGTTGAAGGATACGAGCAGTACTTC
TRBV21-1	-	TRBJ2-7	-	CASSKVGKGHEQYF	TGTGCCAGCAGCAAAGTCGGCAAGGGCCACGAGCAGTACTTC
TRBV7-2	-	TRBJ1-1	-	CASSLELQYEAFF	TGTGCCAGCAGCTTAGAGTTGCAGTATGAAGCTTTCTTT
TRBV7-9	-	TRBJ2-3	-	CASSLTGTDTQYF	TGTGCCAGCAGCTTAACAGGGACAGATACGCAGTATTTT
TRBV5-1	-	TRBJ2-7	-	CASSLDGAQTEQYF	TGCGCCAGCAGCTTGGACGGGGCGCAAACCGAGCAGTACTTC
TRBV5-5	-	TRBJ2-7	-	CASSTPSVPYEQYF	TGTGCCAGCAGTACCCCTAGTGTGCCCTACGAGCAGTACTTC
TRBV27	-	TRBJ2-1	TRBD2	CASSDPRTSGTNEQFF	TGTGCCAGCAGTGACCCCCGGACTAGCGGCACTAATGAGCAGTTCTTC
TRBV11-2	-	TRBJ1-1	-	CASSLTGMNTEAFF	TGTGCCAGCAGCTTAACGGGCATGAACACTGAAGCTTTCTTT
TRBV27	-	TRBJ2-1	-	CASSFYNEQFF	TGTGCCAGCAGTTTCTACAATGAGCAGTTCTTC
TRBV7-7	-	TRBJ2-7	-	CASSPRPGAVIYEQYF	TGTGCTAGCAGTCCTCGTCCGGGGGCGGTTATCTACGAGCAGTACTTC
TRBV5-4	-	TRBJ1-4	-	CASSLGEKLFF	TGTGCCAGCAGCTTGGGTGAAAAACTGTTTTTT
TRBV7-9	-	TRBJ1-5	-	CASSLGKGRGGQPQHF	TGTGCCAGCAGCTTAGGGAAGGGCAGGGGAGGGCAGCCCCAGCATTTT
TRBV28	-	TRBJ2-7	-	CASRTRVYEQYF	TGTGCCAGCAGGACTCGTGTCTACGAGCAGTACTTC
TRBV28	-	TRBJ1-1	TRBD1	CASSRTGVKTEAFF	TGTGCCAGCAGTAGGACAGGGGTGAAAACTGAAGCTTTCTTT
TRBV2	-	TRBJ2-1	TRBD1	CASIPQGAVNEQFF	TGTGCCAGCATCCCACAGGGGGCGGTCAATGAGCAGTTCTTC
TRBV5-5	-	TRBJ1-1	-	CASSPRFPPFDPEAFF	TGTGCCAGCAGCCCTCGTTTTCCCCCTTTCGATCCTGAAGCTTTCTTT
TRBV30	-	TRBJ1-1	-	CAWSRGGISEAFF	TGTGCCTGGAGTCGGGGGGGGATTTCTGAAGCTTTCTTT
TRBV19	-	TRBJ1-4	TRBD1	CASSIDRGRMSWLFF	TGTGCCAGTAGTATAGACAGGGGGCGTATGTCGTGGCTGTTTTTT
TRBV7-9	-	TRBJ2-1	TRBD1	CASSLAHRGYYNEQFF	TGTGCCAGCAGCTTAGCGCACAGGGGTTACTACAATGAGCAGTTCTTC
TRBV6-5	-	TRBJ2-7	-	CASSYSLSTYEQYF	TGTGCCAGCAGTTACTCGTTGTCAACCTACGAGCAGTACTTC
TRBV6-6	-	TRBJ1-1	TRBD1	CASRVGQVDTEAFF	TGTGCCAGCAGGGTCGGACAGGTTGACACTGAAGCTTTCTTT
TRBV6-6	once	TRBJ2-1	-	CASSSGAYNEQFF	TGTGCCAGCAGTTCAGGGGCCTACAATGAGCAGTTCTTC
TRBV18	-	TRBJ2-7	-	CASSPRQGWYEQYF	TGTGCCAGCTCACCAAGGCAGGGATGGTACGAGCAGTACTTC
TRBV5-1	-	TRBJ2-1	TRBD2	CASSFTSGTYNEQFF	TGCGCCAGCAGCTTTACTAGCGGTACCTACAATGAGCAGTTCTTC
TRBV6-5	-	TRBJ2-1	-	CASSYSNGGEQFF	TGTGCCAGCAGTTACTCGAACGGGGGTGAGCAGTTCTTC
TRBV19	-	TRBJ2-7	TRBD2	CASSFAYSGRAVIYEQYF	TGTGCCAGTAGCTTCGCCTATAGCGGGAGGGCCGTAATATACGAGCAGTACTTC
TRBV21-1	-	TRBJ2-1	-	CASTNQEGSTSSYNEQFF	TGTGCCAGCACCAATCAGGAAGGAAGCACGAGCTCCTACAATGAGCAGTTCTTC
TRBV4-3	-	TRBJ1-1	-	CASSQGDFFEAFF	TGCGCCAGCAGCCAAGGGGACTTTTTTGAAGCTTTCTTT
TRBV6-1	few	TRBJ1-3	-	CASSVLSGNTIYF	TGTGCCAGCAGTGTACTCTCTGGAAACACCATATATTTT
TRBV30	-	TRBJ2-6	-	CAWSVISKTLSSGANVLTF	TGTGCCTGGAGTGTCATCAGTAAAACCCTTAGCTCTGGGGCCAACGTCCTGACTTTC
TRBV27	-	TRBJ2-1	-	CASSLIGDEQFF	TGTGCCAGCAGTTTAATAGGAGATGAGCAGTTCTTC
TRBV11-2	-	TRBJ1-5	TRBD1	CASSATGANQPQHF	TGTGCCAGCAGCGCGACAGGGGCCAATCAGCCCCAGCATTTT
TRBV4-3	-	TRBJ1-2	-	CASSQVGAGYSSYGYTF	TGCGCCAGCAGCCAAGTAGGAGCTGGGTACAGTTCCTATGGCTACACCTTC